One and the same sample provided the 15 T cell receptor beta chains below, sequenced in a study of tumor and adjacent non-tumor tissue in lung cancer (dated by TCRdb to 2017 to 2018). Bulk unsorted tissue served as the source for RNA extraction, and RNA quality was assessed using a NanoDrop ND-1000 and an Agilent 2100. The normal lung samples consisted of distant non-tumor tissue collected more than 3 cm from the tumor edge. Libraries were made using multiplex PCR. The sequencing machine was an Illumina HiSeq 2500. Following protocols modified from ARM-PCR, the researchers constructed TCRbeta libraries through three rounds of nested PCR with primers (Table S4). Using fastp at Q25 and MiXCR, TCRdb reprocessed the public reads and kept productive beta chains. Records with the same CDR3 protein are collapsed into one entry carrying the most frequent genes and DNA. The sample records 45,000 to 65,000 distinct CDR3 sequences, 74% of which are singletons. 20% to 30% of the sample comes from the top ten.

Material for sequencing was distant non-tumor lung tissue. The receptors derive from an older woman with non-small cell lung cancer.

With respect to this clonotype: The junction departs from germline at one end; a sequencing error may be responsible. This sequence joins TRBV29-1 and TRBJ2-7; D is perhaps TRBD1 or TRBD2 (5 bases each). The germline V gene encodes CDR1 SQVTM and CDR2 ANQGSEA. This CDR3 comprises 12 residues. The CDR3 loop reads CSIEGRTYEQYF. The CDR3 DNA is TGCAGCATTGAGGGACGGACTTACGAGCAGTACTTC.

This clonotype has only a few counts. This sequence joins TRBV6-5 and TRBJ1-4; tentatively, D is TRBD1 (6 bases). Trimming took off 7 bases at V and 6 bases at J, with 12 bases between the two ends. Per the germline V gene, CDR1 is MNHEY and CDR2 is SVGAGI. The CDR3 consists of 13 residues. As DNA, the CDR3 is TGTGCCAGCATGCACAGGGAGTATGAAAAACTGTTTTTT. This codes for CASMHREYEKLFF.

Remarks on this clonotype: Sequence at one end of the junction differs from germline and may be a read error. V usage is TRBV29-1 and J usage is TRBJ1-1; tentatively, D is TRBD1 (6 bases). Germline CDR1 is SQVTM and CDR2 is ANQGSEA. The CDR3 loop spans 13 amino acids. The CDR3 DNA reads as TGCAGTACCGGACAGAATATGAACACTGAAGATTTCTTT. Its translation: CSTGQNMNTEDFF.

As concerns this clonotype: At one boundary the junction diverges from the germline segment, which might be a read error. The chain is built from TRBV6-2 or TRBV6-3 and TRBJ2-2; 9 nucleotides match TRBD2. The CDR3 has 17 residues. Germline-derived CDR1 and CDR2 are MNHEY and SVGEGT. The CDR3 DNA reads as TGTGTCAGCAGCCCCTGGGTAGCGGGGGCACATACCGGGGAGCTGTTTTTT. Translation: CVSSPWVAGAHTGELFF.

This clonotype was found a few times. At one end, the junction sequence differs from germline, possibly due to a read error. This chain links TRBV29-1 with TRBJ1-2; D call uncertain. The CDR3 extends over 12 amino acids. Germline values: CDR1 SQVTM, CDR2 ANQGSEA. The CDR3 reads CSAGDDNHGYTF. For the CDR3, the DNA is TGCAGCGCTGGAGACGATAACCATGGCTACACCTTC.

In the case of this clonotype: The junction shows a germline mismatch at one end, possibly a read error. The gene calls are TRBV11-2 and TRBJ2-3; D may be TRBD2 (6 bases). The CDR3 has 13 amino acids. CDR1 is SGHAT and CDR2 is FQNNGV in the germline V gene. CDR3 nucleotide sequence: TGTGCCAGCAGCTTAGAGGGCGCGGGGACGCAATGCTTT. This sequence encodes CASSLEGAGTQCF.

On this clonotype itself: A junction end diverges from the germline sequence, so it may reflect a read error. The chain recombines TRBV11-2 with TRBJ2-7; 11 bases map to TRBD2. This CDR3 region has 16 residues. CDR1 is SGHAT and CDR2 is FQNNGV in the germline V gene. In DNA, the CDR3 is TGTGCCAGCAGCTTGATTAGCGGGGGGGTCTACTACGAGCACTACTTC. Translation: CASSLISGGVYYEHYF.

The chain uses TRBV6-1 and TRBJ1-5, with D unresolved. This CDR3 is built from 14 residues. Trimming shortened V by 6 bases and J by 6 bases, and 15 bases separated the two germline ends. Germline V gene sequence: CDR1 MNHNS, CDR2 SASEGT. CDR3 sequence: CASRSSSDGQPQHF. CDR3 DNA: TGTGCCAGCAGGAGCAGCAGTGACGGTCAGCCCCAGCATTTT.

As to this clonotype: A read error is likely, as this CDR3 ends without the conserved phenylalanine or tryptophan. The chain combines TRBV28 with TRBJ2-1, with 10 bases identical to TRBD1. The germline CDR1 and CDR2 sequences are MDHEN and SYDVKM. The CDR3 totals 14 residues. Trimming cost V 7 bases and J 4 bases; bases outside gene matches: 4. CDR3 in DNA: TGTGCCAGCACCCGGACAGGGGGATACAATGAGCAGTTCCTC. Translating it yields CASTRTGGYNEQFL.

This clonotype was found once. In DNA, the CDR3 is TGTGCCAGCGCAGGGGGTCAGAGTAAGCCCCAGCATTTT. Translation: CASAGGQSKPQHF. The chain links TRBV12-3 or TRBV12-4 to TRBJ1-5, with TRBD1 identical over 7 bases. V lost 8 bases to trimming and J lost 8 bases; unmatched junction nucleotides: 9. The CDR3 has 13 residues.

Remarks on this clonotype: Sequence at one end of the junction differs from germline and may be a read error. The V call is TRBV5-6, the J call TRBJ2-3, with D unclear. Germline CDR1 is SGHDT and CDR2 is YYEEEE. The CDR3 consists of 14 residues. CDR3 bases: TGTGTCAGCAGCACGTCCAGCTACACAGATAGGCAGTATTTT. Encoded protein: CVSSTSSYTDRQYF.

About this clonotype: Germline is not matched at one junction end, which may reflect a read error. V gene TRBV6-5 combines with J gene TRBJ2-3; 9 bases are a match to TRBD2. Germline assignment: CDR1 MNHEY and CDR2 SVGAGI. The CDR3 covers 19 residues. The CDR3 DNA is TGTGCCAACAGTTACACGGGTTCTAGCGGGGACTCTAGCACAGATACGCAGTATTTT. It specifies CANSYTGSSGDSSTDTQYF.

The rearrangement uses TRBV11-2 and TRBJ1-5, with unresolved D. The V and J ends lost 4 bases and 8 bases respectively, with 12 bases between them. There are 13 residues in the CDR3. The germline V gene has CDR1 SGHAT and CDR2 FQNNGV. The CDR3 loop reads CASSYSGSEPQHF. The CDR3 coding sequence is TGTGCCAGCAGCTATAGCGGGAGTGAGCCCCAGCATTTT.

About this clonotype itself: This may arise from a read error, as a much more abundant clone is one base away. The rearrangement links TRBV20-1 to TRBJ2-7; no clear D. Germline V gives CDR1 DFQATT, CDR2 SNEGSKA (reference sequence). The CDR3 contains 14 residues. With 1 base removed from V and 0 bases from J, the gap between germline ends came to 10 bases. The CDR3 nucleotides are TGCAGTGCTAGAGTTTCAGAGAGCTCCTACGAGCAGTACTTC. This encodes CSARVSESSYEQYF.

On this clonotype itself: One end of the junction varies from germline; a read error may be responsible. This sequence joins TRBV6-5 and TRBJ2-5, with a weak D call TRBD1 (5 bases). Germline-derived CDR1 and CDR2 are MNHEY and SVGAGI. The CDR3 is 14 amino acids. This CDR3 reads CASSWTRGQKTQYF. CDR3 bases: TGTGCTAGCAGTTGGACAAGGGGTCAAAAGACCCAGTACTTC.